These 19 T cell receptor beta chains were sequenced from one sample in a study of primary melanoma T cells and metastatic recurrence. Generated by immunoSEQ multiplex PCR, the TCRdb table keeps only in-frame clones and is missing some. This sample yields approximately 600 clones, of which about 90% are seen a single time; roughly 22% belongs to the top ten. Input material: melanoma tumor tissue. The receptors originated from a human donor with melanoma.

The V call is TRBV11-3, the J call TRBJ2-3; tentatively, D is TRBD1 (6 bases). V was cut by 5 bases and J by 6 bases, with 27 bases left in between. The CDR3 is 18 residues long. CDR1 SGHNT and CDR2 YENEEA come from the germline V gene. CDR3 nucleotides: TGTGCCAGCAGCCAAAGACAGGCGCTAACGGGGCGAATGGATACGCAGTATTTT. Its translation: CASSQRQALTGRMDTQYF.

The chain carries TRBV1 and TRBJ2-7; the table's TRBD2 call for D was not verified on the DNA. TRBV1 is a known pseudogene. This CDR3 is built from 15 residues. The CDR3 protein is CASSQPPGGIYEQYF. In nucleotides, the CDR3 is TGCGCCAGCAGCCAACCCCCGGGGGGAATCTACGAGCAGTACTTC.

The chain has TRBV11-1 and TRBJ2-5; TRBD2 matches at 12 bases. The trim removed 1 base at V and 3 bases at J, leaving 9 bases unmatched. The CDR3 has 18 residues. Germline CDR1 is SGHAT and CDR2 is FQDESV (reference sequence). The CDR3 nucleotides are TGTGCCAGCAGCTTAGGCATTCTAGCGGGGGGGCCGGAAGAGACCCAGTACTTC. Its translation: CASSLGILAGGPEETQYF.

The genes are TRBV11-3 and TRBJ2-7, with D tentatively TRBD1 (8 bases). The CDR3 length is 15 residues. Germline-derived CDR1 and CDR2 are SGHNT and YENEEA. V was shortened by 3 bases and J by 4 bases, with 16 bases between the two germline ends. CDR3 DNA: TGTGCCAGCAGCTTGGGAGGGACAGGAGGATACGAGCAGTACTTC. Translated, it gives CASSLGGTGGYEQYF.

J is TRBJ1-2 and V is TRBV18; D unclear. Germline V gene data show CDR1 as KGHSH and CDR2 as LQKENI. This CDR3 is built from 13 residues. Trimming removed 2 bases from V and 6 bases from J, with 10 bases in between. The CDR3: CASSPSGRDGYTF. The CDR3 region has the DNA TGTGCCAGCTCACCATCCGGAAGGGATGGCTACACCTTC.

This chain links TRBV22-1 with TRBJ2-5; no DNA check was done on the table's D call, TRBD2. TRBV22-1 is recorded as a pseudogene. The CDR3 loop spans 14 amino acids. The CDR3 reads CASSLGGRQETQYF. The DNA for the CDR3 is TGTGCCAGCAGCCTCGGGGGGAGGCAAGAGACCCAGTACTTC.

This clone came up a few times. The genes are TRBV11-3 and TRBJ1-5; no clear D. V was shortened by 8 bases and J by 0 bases, with 11 bases between the two germline ends. The germline V gene encodes CDR1 SGHNT and CDR2 YENEEA. The CDR3 runs 14 residues. CDR3 sequence (DNA): TGTGCCAGCCCTTCGACATATAGCAATCAGCCCCAGCATTTT. It yields the protein CASPSTYSNQPQHF.

The gene calls are TRBV11-3 and TRBJ1-4; no clear D gene. V was cut by 4 bases and J by 11 bases, with 23 bases left in between. The CDR3 runs 16 residues. Per germline, CDR1 SGHNT and CDR2 YENEEA. The chain's CDR3 is CASSSQVGGSLGKLFF. In DNA form, the CDR3 reads TGTGCCAGCAGCTCGCAGGTTGGAGGGAGCCTGGGGAAACTGTTTTTT.

This sequence joins TRBV12-5 and TRBJ2-5; D gene ambiguous. The CDR3 is made up of 14 amino acids. CDR1 LGHNT and CDR2 FRNRAP come from the germline V gene. CDR3 sequence (DNA): TGTGCCAGCAAATCGGGCCCGAGTTCGTGGACCCAGTACTTC. Residues: CASKSGPSSWTQYF.

The V gene is TRBV11-3, the J gene TRBJ2-7, with D perhaps being TRBD1 or TRBD2 (5 bases each). V lost 5 bases to trimming and J lost 7 bases, with 24 bases between them. From germline, CDR1 is SGHNT and CDR2 YENEEA. The CDR3 totals 16 residues. This chain's CDR3 is CASSANTGTPMGEQYF. DNA for the CDR3: TGTGCCAGCAGCGCAAACACCGGGACCCCAATGGGTGAGCAGTACTTC.

V is TRBV7-7 and J is TRBJ2-3, with 8 bases aligning to TRBD1. Trimming removed 5 bases from V and 0 bases from J; junction bases left unmatched: 4. The germline V gene has CDR1 SSHAT and CDR2 FNYEAQ (reference sequence). This CDR3 region has 15 residues. This chain's CDR3 is CASSGQGTSTDTQYF. The DNA for the CDR3 is TGTGCCAGCAGCGGACAGGGAACTAGCACAGATACGCAGTATTTT.

The chain recombines TRBV1 with TRBJ1-4; the table's D call, TRBD1, was not checked against the DNA. TRBV1 is shown as a pseudogene. This CDR3 has 14 residues. The CDR3 sequence is CASSQGDTPLELFF. The CDR3 DNA reads as TGCGCCAGCAGCCAAGGGGACACTCCGTTGGAACTGTTTTTT.

The chain is built from TRBV7-1 and TRBJ2-2, with 7 bases matching TRBD1. TRBV7-1 is classed as an ORF, of uncertain function. The ends lost 4 bases at V and 6 bases at J; junction bases unmatched: 5. There are 14 residues in the CDR3. CDR3 loop: CASSLGTDSGELFF. CDR3 nucleotides: TGTGCCAGCAGCTTAGGGACAGATTCCGGGGAGCTGTTTTTT.

The chain has TRBV23-1 and TRBJ2-5; D ambiguous. TRBV23-1 is an ORF; its function is uncertain. This CDR3 is 14 amino acids long. Trimming removed 6 bases from V and 4 bases from J, with 15 bases in between. CDR3 in DNA: TGCGCCAGCAGCCAAGATAGGCGGTTAGAGACCCAGTACTTC. This codes for CASSQDRRLETQYF.

The V and J genes are TRBV6-8 and TRBJ1-2, with 7 bases aligning to TRBD1. This CDR3 spans 13 amino acids. Germline V gene lookup returns CDR1 MNHGY and CDR2 SAAAGT. With 6 bases clipped from V and 4 bases from J, the junction kept 5 bases outside the gene matches. Written as DNA, the CDR3 is TGTGCCAGCAGAGGACAGGACTCCTATGGCTACACCTTC. Translation gives CASRGQDSYGYTF.

The chain links TRBV11-3 to TRBJ2-3; 13 bases are a match to TRBD2. Trimming removed 7 bases from V and 5 bases from J; junction bases left unmatched: 9. From germline, CDR1 is SGHNT and CDR2 YENEEA. The CDR3 covers 16 residues. CDR3 amino acids: CASTRWTSGGGDTQYF. DNA of the CDR3: TGTGCCAGCACCCGCTGGACTAGCGGGGGTGGAGATACGCAGTATTTT. Full variable domain (missing parts from reference TRBV11-3 and TRBJ2-3): EAGVVQSPRYKIIEKKQPVAFWCNPISGHNTLYWYLQNLGQGPELLIRYENEEAVDDSQLPKDRFSAERLKGVDSTLKIQPAELGDSAVYLCASTRWTSGGGDTQYFGPGTRLTVL.

V gene TRBV19 combines with J gene TRBJ2-1; tentative D call: TRBD2 (6 bases). The CDR3 contains 15 residues. Trimming shortened V by 8 bases and J by 4 bases, and 18 bases separated the two germline ends. Germline lookup yields CDR1 LNHDA and CDR2 SQIVND (reference sequence). CDR3 protein: CASLGRGFGYNEQFF. The CDR3 nucleotides read TGTGCCAGTTTGGGTCGGGGGTTTGGGTACAATGAGCAGTTCTTC. Based on the CDR3 plus reference TRBV19 and TRBJ2-1, the full variable domain is DGGITQSPKYLFRKEGQNVTLSCEQNLNHDAMYWYRQDPGQGLRLIYYSQIVNDFQKGDIAEGYSVSREKKESFPLTVTSAQKNPTAFYLCASLGRGFGYNEQFFGPGTRLTVL.

This chain connects TRBV6-8 to TRBJ1-5; the D gene is possibly TRBD1 (6 bases). This CDR3 contains 15 residues. Per the germline V gene, CDR1 is MNHGY and CDR2 is SAAAGT. The V end lost 5 bases, the J end lost 4 bases, and 15 bases lay between the germline ends. Here the CDR3 reads CASSGGSTANQPQHF. The CDR3, as DNA: TGTGCCAGCAGTGGGGGCTCGACGGCAAATCAGCCCCAGCATTTT.

The chain recombines TRBV11-3 with TRBJ1-5, with TRBD1 as a possible D gene (5 bases). Trimming shortened V by 3 bases and J by 1 base, and 10 bases separated the two germline ends. Germline V lookup: CDR1 SGHNT, CDR2 YENEEA. This CDR3 has 15 amino acids. The CDR3 coding sequence is TGTGCCAGCAGCTTTGGGACGATCAGCAATCAGCCCCAGCATTTT. Amino acid sequence: CASSFGTISNQPQHF.